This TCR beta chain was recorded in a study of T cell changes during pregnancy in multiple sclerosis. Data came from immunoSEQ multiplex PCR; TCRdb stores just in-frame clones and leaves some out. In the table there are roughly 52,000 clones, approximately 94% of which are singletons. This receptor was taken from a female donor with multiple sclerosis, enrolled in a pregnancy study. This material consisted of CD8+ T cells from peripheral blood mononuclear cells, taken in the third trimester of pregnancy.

The chain's CDR3 is CASSQDQSGRETDTQYF. The CDR3 DNA is TGCGCCAGCAGCCAGGACCAAAGCGGGAGGGAAACAGATACGCAGTATTTT. The chain employs TRBV4-1 and TRBJ2-3; TRBD2 matches 10 bases. V lost 3 bases to trimming and J lost 3 bases; unmatched junction nucleotides: 9. Germline V gene sequence: CDR1 MGHRA, CDR2 YSYEKL. The CDR3 is made up of 17 amino acids.